This TCR beta chain emerged from a study of cytomegalovirus exposure and HLA in healthy donors. CDR1 and CDR2 (germline): SEHNR, FQNEAQ (reference sequence). Trimming took 5 bases from V and 7 from J; bases not matched to a gene: 15. CDR3 length equals 16 residues. The sample holds one count of this clone. This PCR relied on a set of 60 Vbeta primers and 13 Jbeta primers. Measured with immunoSEQ multiplex PCR; TCRdb has only the in-frame clones, and not every one. The sample shows around 180,000 clones, 70% to 90% of them seen only once. What was sequenced was PBMCs. The chain couples TRBV7-9 to TRBJ1-1; 8 bases line up with TRBD1. The clonotype was recovered from a male donor in good health and CMV-seronegative. DNA for the CDR3: TGTGCCAGCAGCGTCCCAATCCGGACAGGGAGGGATGAAGCTTTCTTT. This gives the protein CASSVPIRTGRDEAFF. The full variable domain, in which reference TRBV7-9 and TRBJ1-1 provide the parts outside the CDR3, is DTGVSQNPRHKITKRGQNVTFRCDPISEHNRLYWYRQTLGQGPEFLTYFQNEAQLEKSRLLSDRFSAERPKGSFSTLEIQRTEQGDSAMYLCASSVPIRTGRDEAFFGQGTRLTVV.